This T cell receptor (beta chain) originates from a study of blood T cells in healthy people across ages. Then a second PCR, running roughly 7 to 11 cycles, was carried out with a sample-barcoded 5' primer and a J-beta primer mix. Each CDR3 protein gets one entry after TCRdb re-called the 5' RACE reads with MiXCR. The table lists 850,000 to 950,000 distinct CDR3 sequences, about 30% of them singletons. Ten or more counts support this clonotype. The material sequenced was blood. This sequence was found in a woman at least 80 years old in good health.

CDR3 loop: CASSLRLGTREYTQYF. As DNA, the CDR3 is TGTGCCAGCAGTTTAAGGTTAGGGACAAGGGAATATACGCAGTATTTT. The chain has TRBV12-3 or TRBV12-4 and TRBJ2-3, with D possibly being TRBD1 (6 bases). This CDR3 has 16 amino acids. V dropped 2 bases and J dropped 7 bases, with 19 bases sitting between them.